These T cell receptor beta chains were read from a single sample in a study of T cells expressing NK-cell markers. TCRdb re-called the 5' RACE reads and shows each CDR3 protein once, DNA omitted. The specimen's table records about 410,000 distinct CDR3 sequences. Material for sequencing was blood T cells: a sorted CD56 or NKG2C T cell subset, CD4+ or CD8+ T cells, or bulk PBMC T cells (not recorded which). The source is a woman aged 50 to 65 in good health. Both conserved end residues are part of each CDR3.

v_gene: TRBV7-8
j_gene: TRBJ2-5
CDR3aa: CASSLFQVTETQYF

v_gene: TRBV20-1
j_gene: TRBJ2-1
CDR3aa: CSAPVPGRRAWDNEQFF

v_gene: TRBV12-3/TRBV12-4
j_gene: TRBJ1-1
CDR3aa: CASSRTGGVAFF

v_gene: TRBV25-1
j_gene: TRBJ2-1
CDR3aa: CASGRTSGHEQFF

v_gene: TRBV27
j_gene: TRBJ2-3
CDR3aa: CASRGLAEHTQYF

v_gene: TRBV12-3/TRBV12-4
j_gene: TRBJ2-7
CDR3aa: CASSLAGVTFYEQYF

v_gene: TRBV7-8
j_gene: TRBJ2-5
CDR3aa: CASSFPGPGAQYF

v_gene: TRBV20-1
j_gene: TRBJ2-1
CDR3aa: CSASLLGTPPDEQFF

v_gene: TRBV12-3/TRBV12-4
j_gene: TRBJ2-7
CDR3aa: CASTSLGGAYEQYF

v_gene: TRBV11-3
j_gene: TRBJ1-1
CDR3aa: CASSLLGTDTEAFF

v_gene: TRBV5-1
j_gene: TRBJ2-1
CDR3aa: CASRGAGTEGYNEQFF

v_gene: TRBV10-3
j_gene: TRBJ2-7
CDR3aa: CAITGGSSYEQYF

v_gene: TRBV28
j_gene: TRBJ2-4
CDR3aa: CASSSPGTSGRAKNIQYF

v_gene: TRBV5-1
j_gene: TRBJ2-7
CDR3aa: CASSPAPDRPTEQYF

v_gene: TRBV11-2
j_gene: TRBJ2-1
CDR3aa: CAVSTGTGLNEQFF

v_gene: TRBV12-3/TRBV12-4
j_gene: TRBJ1-5
CDR3aa: CASSFDGQGGNQPQHF

v_gene: TRBV6-1
j_gene: TRBJ1-1
CDR3aa: CASWSTRNTEAFF

v_gene: TRBV3-1
j_gene: TRBJ2-3
CDR3aa: CASSQETPLAGEDTQYF

v_gene: TRBV30
j_gene: TRBJ2-7
CDR3aa: CAWKRPGMGEQYF

v_gene: TRBV7-9
j_gene: TRBJ2-7
CDR3aa: CASSFPPGSGYEQYF

v_gene: TRBV30
j_gene: TRBJ2-6
CDR3aa: CAWSEGSSSGANVLTF

v_gene: TRBV3-1
j_gene: TRBJ2-5
CDR3aa: CASSHAPQETQYF

v_gene: TRBV11-2
j_gene: TRBJ2-1
CDR3aa: CASSSRGGGNYNEQFF

v_gene: TRBV6-5
j_gene: TRBJ2-5
CDR3aa: CASIGGGRETQYF

v_gene: TRBV19
j_gene: TRBJ2-2
CDR3aa: CASTVIEGGELFF

v_gene: TRBV3-1
j_gene: TRBJ2-5
CDR3aa: CASMLAGGIETQYF

v_gene: TRBV6-6
j_gene: TRBJ2-7
CDR3aa: CASAPTGYEQYF

v_gene: TRBV19
j_gene: TRBJ2-6
CDR3aa: CASSGQGRRPGANVLTF

v_gene: TRBV24-1
j_gene: TRBJ2-1
CDR3aa: CATSDWRTSAYNEQFF

v_gene: TRBV6-6
j_gene: TRBJ2-5
CDR3aa: CASSYGWDGPPETQYF

v_gene: TRBV11-2
j_gene: TRBJ2-3
CDR3aa: CASSYLAGVDTQYF

v_gene: TRBV27
j_gene: TRBJ2-2
CDR3aa: CASTPMGLHTGELFF

v_gene: TRBV19
j_gene: TRBJ2-1
CDR3aa: CASRPQISSYNEQFF

v_gene: TRBV28
j_gene: TRBJ1-2
CDR3aa: CASSRAGRGTYGYTF

v_gene: TRBV5-6
j_gene: TRBJ2-1
CDR3aa: CASSLERTNYNEQFF

v_gene: TRBV12-5
j_gene: TRBJ2-7
CDR3aa: CASAPSIFLRSYEQYF

v_gene: TRBV4-2
j_gene: TRBJ2-2
CDR3aa: CASSQVELKNTGELFF

v_gene: TRBV12-3/TRBV12-4
j_gene: TRBJ1-2
CDR3aa: CASSLTPTGGGYTF

v_gene: TRBV7-9
j_gene: TRBJ2-6
CDR3aa: CASSSGQGALGANVLTF

v_gene: TRBV15
j_gene: TRBJ2-3
CDR3aa: CATSRGLEGQYF

v_gene: TRBV14
j_gene: TRBJ2-5
CDR3aa: CASSPGTSGRPETQYF

v_gene: TRBV7-8
j_gene: TRBJ1-1
CDR3aa: CASSLEWQGEAFF

v_gene: TRBV12-3/TRBV12-4
j_gene: TRBJ2-1
CDR3aa: CASSFILPGNEQFF